These 28 T cell receptor beta chains came from one sample sequenced in a study of blood T cell repertoires in COVID-19. The data were produced by immunoSEQ multiplex PCR, yet TCRdb's version contains in-frame clones alone and is incomplete. The repertoire consists of approximately 120,000 clones, with 60% to 80% occurring once and the leading ten covering 6%. Source material: peripheral blood. These receptors came from an elderly man with COVID-19, enrolled during active disease.

This rearrangement joins TRBV28 to TRBJ2-7, with D possibly being TRBD1 (6 bases). The length of the CDR3 is 14 residues. Per germline, CDR1 MDHEN and CDR2 SYDVKM. V was shortened by 3 bases and J by 3 bases, with 12 bases between the two germline ends. CDR3 coding DNA: TGTGCCAGCAGTTTCCCAGGGGTTCGCTACGAGCAGTACTTC. Translated: CASSFPGVRYEQYF.

A single count supports this clone. V gene TRBV7-8 combines with J gene TRBJ2-2; D gene uncertain. Germline V gives CDR1 SGHVS, CDR2 FQNEAQ. The CDR3 extends over 14 amino acids. V was clipped by 1 base and J by 5 bases, with 8 bases between them. CDR3 loop: CASSLVSLTGELFF. As DNA, the CDR3 is TGTGCCAGCAGCTTAGTCTCCCTGACCGGGGAGCTGTTTTTT.

The chain uses TRBV15 and TRBJ1-5, with D possibly being TRBD1 (5 bases). Trimming left V 6 bases short and J 3 bases short, with 12 bases between. CDR1 and CDR2 from the germline V gene are LNHNV and YYDKDF (reference sequence). The CDR3 is made up of 14 amino acids. The CDR3 here is CATRGRLFNQPQHF. CDR3 sequence (DNA): TGTGCCACCAGGGGGCGGTTATTCAATCAGCCCCAGCATTTT.

The rearrangement uses TRBV3-1 (or the pseudogene TRBV3-2) and TRBJ1-1, with D hard to call. This CDR3 comprises 14 residues. V lost 0 bases and J lost 11, with 16 bases in between. Germline CDR1 is LGHDT and CDR2 is YNNKEL (reference sequence). In nucleotides, the CDR3 is TGTGCCAGCAGCCAAGATCCCTTCCGACTTAACGCTTTCTTT. Translation gives CASSQDPFRLNAFF.

The J gene is TRBJ1-5, the V gene TRBV29-1; 7 positions match TRBD1. Germline lookup yields CDR1 SQVTM and CDR2 ANQGSEA. Unmatched junction bases numbered 5, after V lost 5 bases and J lost 4 bases. This CDR3 comprises 13 residues. This CDR3 is CSVQGVWNQPQHF. The DNA of the CDR3 is TGCAGCGTTCAGGGGGTTTGGAATCAGCCCCAGCATTTT.

V usage is TRBV11-2 and J usage is TRBJ2-3; TRBD1 aligns across 9 bases. The CDR3 totals 15 residues. V gave up 1 base and J gave up 6 bases; unmatched junction bases: 5. The germline V gene encodes CDR1 SGHAT and CDR2 FQNNGV. Here the CDR3 reads CASSLGRTGVDTQYF. The CDR3 DNA is TGTGCCAGCAGCTTAGGACGGACAGGGGTGGATACGCAGTATTTT.

The chain's CDR3 is CASSLFAGDGSNQPQHF. The CDR3 DNA reads as TGTGCCAGCAGTCTTTTCGCAGGGGATGGTAGCAATCAGCCCCAGCATTTT. The chain is built from TRBV6-2 or TRBV6-3 and TRBJ1-5; perhaps TRBD1 as D (6 bases). CDR1 and CDR2 from the germline V gene are MNHEY and SVGEGT. V was trimmed by 5 bases and J by 0 bases, leaving 17 bases between them. The CDR3 has 17 amino acids.

In this sample, this clone turned up once. This chain joins TRBV5-1 and TRBJ1-2, with 7 bases matching TRBD1. Germline V lookup: CDR1 SGHRS, CDR2 YFSETQ. The CDR3 extends over 15 amino acids. The trim removed 0 bases at V and 7 bases at J, leaving 9 bases unmatched. The CDR3 sequence: CASSLVQGRNGGYTF. In nucleotides, the CDR3 is TGCGCCAGCAGCTTGGTACAGGGGAGAAATGGTGGCTACACCTTC.

This clone was seen a single time. The V and J genes are TRBV15 and TRBJ1-1, with 11 bases lining up with TRBD1. The CDR3 length is 19 residues. Losses at the gene ends were 0 bases for V and 1 base for J; bases not matched to a gene: 10. Germline V gene sequence: CDR1 LNHNV, CDR2 YYDKDF (reference sequence). The chain's CDR3 is CATSRDSGGTGGWNTEAFF. CDR3 coding DNA: TGTGCCACCAGCAGAGATAGTGGGGGGACAGGGGGTTGGAACACTGAAGCTTTCTTT. The full variable domain, completed using reference TRBV15 and TRBJ1-1, is DAMVIQNPRYQVTQFGKPVTLSCSQTLNHNVMYWYQQKSSQAPKLLFHYYDKDFNNEADTPDNFQSRRPNTSFCFLDIRSPGLGDTAMYLCATSRDSGGTGGWNTEAFFGQGTRLTVV.

The chain is built from TRBV28 and TRBJ2-1; no reliable D call. Germline V gives CDR1 MDHEN, CDR2 SYDVKM. V was clipped by 7 bases and J by 1 base, with 14 bases between them. The CDR3 length is 15 residues. CDR3 sequence: CASNRLPLSYNEQFF. The CDR3 DNA follows: TGTGCCAGCAATAGACTCCCACTTTCCTACAATGAGCAGTTCTTC.

In its sample, this clone was seen a few times. The chain joins TRBV7-9 to TRBJ2-5, with 11 bases matching TRBD2. Germline V gene lookup returns CDR1 SEHNR and CDR2 FQNEAQ (reference sequence). The CDR3 runs 15 residues. After removal of 3 bases from V and 1 base from J, the junction contained 1 base not matched to a gene. CDR3 protein: CASSLTSGTQETQYF. The CDR3 region has the DNA TGTGCCAGCAGCTTGACTAGCGGGACCCAAGAGACCCAGTACTTC.

This clone has just a few counts. The chain joins TRBV5-4 to TRBJ2-2; the D gene is possibly TRBD2 (6 bases). Trimming removed 2 bases at V and 3 bases at J, with 11 bases between. Germline V CDR1 and CDR2: SGHNT, YYREEE (reference sequence). The CDR3 consists of 15 residues. CDR3 nucleotides: TGTGCCAGCAGCTTCTCACGGAGGGACACCGGGGAGCTGTTTTTT. Translation: CASSFSRRDTGELFF.

The V call is TRBV6-5, the J call TRBJ1-2; tentative D call: TRBD1 (6 bases). CDR3 size: 13 residues. V was cut by 0 bases and J by 7 bases, with 9 bases left in between. Germline V gives CDR1 MNHEY, CDR2 SVGAGI. The CDR3 region has the DNA TGTGCCAGCAGTTACTCGGGGGCGCGTGGCTACACCTTC. This codes for CASSYSGARGYTF.

CDR3 residues: CASSWRGRGYTQYF. The CDR3 nucleotides read TGTGCCAGCAGTTGGCGGGGGCGCGGGTATACGCAGTATTTT. The rearrangement links TRBV6-2 or TRBV6-3 to TRBJ2-3, with D tentatively TRBD2 (7 bases). This CDR3 comprises 14 residues. V shed 4 bases and J shed 7 bases, with 15 bases lying between them. The germline V gene has CDR1 MNHEY and CDR2 SVGEGT.

This sequence joins TRBV24-1 and TRBJ2-3; 7 bases fit TRBD2. With 5 bases clipped from V and 1 base from J, the junction kept 11 bases outside the gene matches. The CDR3 runs 17 residues. Germline V CDR1 and CDR2: KGHDR, SFDVKD. CDR3 nucleotide sequence: TGTGCCACCAGTGCCTCCCCGGGGAGGGTGGGCACAGATACGCAGTATTTT. As protein: CATSASPGRVGTDTQYF.

This rearrangement joins TRBV10-3 to TRBJ2-2; the D gene is possibly TRBD1 (6 bases). Germline V gene sequence: CDR1 ENHRY, CDR2 SYGVKD. This CDR3 comprises 13 residues. Between the trimmed V and J ends, which lost 8 bases and 1 base, there was a span of 8 bases. The CDR3 nucleotides read TGTGCCATCCTGGGACAGAACACCGGGGAGCTGTTTTTT. Translation gives CAILGQNTGELFF.

J is TRBJ2-1 and V is TRBV6-5; TRBD2 matches 10 bases. CDR1 and CDR2 (germline): MNHEY, SVGAGI. The CDR3 spans 14 residues. Trimming at V came to 8 bases and at J to 0 bases, leaving 1 base not matched to a gene. The CDR3 DNA sequence: TGTGCCAGCTCTAGCGGGAGCTCCTACAATGAGCAGTTCTTC. This sequence encodes CASSSGSSYNEQFF.

V gene TRBV5-1 combines with J gene TRBJ2-7, with D possibly TRBD1 on 6 matching bases. Trimming took 4 bases from V and 0 from J, leaving 11 bases between them. Germline V gene lookup returns CDR1 SGHRS and CDR2 YFSETQ. The CDR3 runs to 14 residues. CDR3 loop: CASSNWDNSYEQYF. CDR3 sequence (DNA): TGCGCCAGCAGCAACTGGGACAACTCCTACGAGCAGTACTTC. The full variable domain, completed using reference TRBV5-1 and TRBJ2-7, is KAGVTQTPRYLIKTRGQQVTLSCSPISGHRSVSWYQQTPGQGLQFLFEYFSETQRNKGNFPGRFSGRQFSNSRSEMNVSTLELGDSALYLCASSNWDNSYEQYFGPGTRLTVT.

The rearrangement uses TRBV30 and TRBJ1-4, with 7 bases aligning to TRBD1. This CDR3 has 14 residues. Trimming took 2 bases from V and 3 from J; bases not matched to a gene: 3. Per the germline V gene, CDR1 is GTSNPN and CDR2 is SVGIG (reference sequence). CDR3 in DNA: TGTGCCTGGAGTAAGGGGGCAGCTAATGAAAAACTGTTTTTT. It specifies CAWSKGAANEKLFF.

J is TRBJ2-5 and V is TRBV9, with a possible D match to TRBD2 (5 bases). Trimming pared 0 bases from V and 4 bases from J, leaving 10 bases between. The CDR3 spans 14 residues. Germline CDR1 reads SGDLS; CDR2 reads YYNGEE. CDR3 amino acids: CASSVGGGRETQYF. In nucleotides, the CDR3 is TGTGCCAGCAGCGTAGGCGGTGGGAGAGAGACCCAGTACTTC.

The J gene is TRBJ1-4, the V gene TRBV6-2 or TRBV6-3, with 7 bases aligning to TRBD1. The CDR3 runs 14 residues. CDR1 MNHEY and CDR2 SVGEGT come from the germline V gene. Trimming removed 6 bases from V and 5 bases from J; junction bases left unmatched: 6. For the CDR3, the DNA is TGTGCCAGCAGCCCCGGACAGGTCAATGAAAAACTGTTTTTT. It yields the protein CASSPGQVNEKLFF.

The gene calls are TRBV6-5 and TRBJ2-3; D remains unclear. Germline V lookup: CDR1 MNHEY, CDR2 SVGAGI. Deletions cut 0 bases from V and 4 bases from J, with 11 bases between. The CDR3 sequence is 15 residues long. The CDR3 loop is CASSYSRGIPDTQYF. The CDR3 bases are TGTGCCAGCAGTTACTCACGAGGTATCCCAGATACGCAGTATTTT.

The chain combines TRBV9 with TRBJ2-3, with 8 bases lining up with TRBD2. With 0 bases clipped from V and 9 bases from J, the junction kept 12 bases outside the gene matches. Germline V gives CDR1 SGDLS, CDR2 YYNGEE. The CDR3 is 16 amino acids. The CDR3 region is CASSVDPGTRVRTQYF. The CDR3 bases are TGTGCCAGCAGCGTAGACCCCGGGACTAGGGTCAGGACGCAGTATTTT.

The V gene is TRBV5-6, the J gene TRBJ1-5; 9 positions match TRBD1. Germline lookup yields CDR1 SGHDT and CDR2 YYEEEE. CDR3 length equals 14 residues. V gave up 4 bases and J gave up 6 bases; unmatched junction bases: 5. The CDR3 loop reads CASSAGQGTQPQHF. The CDR3 DNA is TGTGCCAGCAGCGCAGGACAGGGGACTCAGCCCCAGCATTTT.

The rearrangement uses TRBV5-1 and TRBJ2-5; a weak D match, TRBD2 (6 bases). Germline lookup yields CDR1 SGHRS and CDR2 YFSETQ. V was trimmed by 0 bases and J by 4 bases, leaving 10 bases between them. The CDR3 is 14 amino acids. In DNA, the CDR3 is TGCGCCAGCAGCTTGGATGGAGGGCCAGAGACCCAGTACTTC. Translation: CASSLDGGPETQYF.

This rearrangement joins TRBV19 to TRBJ2-5, with 11 bases fitting TRBD2. V shed 1 base and J 3 bases; nucleotides not matched to a gene: 4. The CDR3 consists of 16 residues. Germline-derived CDR1 and CDR2 are LNHDA and SQIVND (reference sequence). In nucleotides, the CDR3 is TGTGCCAGTAGTATAGGACCGGGACTAGCGGAAGAGACCCAGTACTTC. Amino acids: CASSIGPGLAEETQYF.

The chain combines TRBV5-1 with TRBJ2-1; TRBD1 might be the D (6 bases). The length of the CDR3 is 15 residues. Trimming shortened V by 0 bases and J by 8 bases, and 15 bases separated the two germline ends. CDR1 SGHRS and CDR2 YFSETQ come from the germline V gene. In DNA form, the CDR3 reads TGCGCCAGCAGCTTGGGGGTGGACAGAAGGGATGAGCAGTTCTTC. It encodes CASSLGVDRRDEQFF.

Note on this clone: Just one base apart from a much larger clone, this may be a read error. The V and J genes are TRBV7-9 and TRBJ1-5; possibly TRBD1 for D (5 bases). Germline assignment: CDR1 SEHNR and CDR2 FQNEAQ (reference sequence). Trimming cost V 4 bases and J 0 bases, with 7 bases left between them. CDR3 length: 14 residues. The CDR3 protein is CASSSGYSNQPQHF. As DNA, the CDR3 is TGTGCCAGCAGCTCAGGGTATAGCAATCAGCCCCAGCATTTT.